This TCR beta chain was sequenced in a study of T cell responses to AZD1222 COVID-19 vaccine. Overall study findings and caveats: Seropositivity was recorded at baseline in only a handful of AZD1222 recipients. CD4 TCRs associated with vaccination spanned spike, dominating at 160-218 and 743-854. Only after the peak T cell response were repertoires sampled. Spike-specific TCR breadth and depth grew following two AZD1222 doses.

This clone showed up just once. Its antigen is still unknown. The germline CDR1 and CDR2 sequences are SGHRS and YFSETQ. Trimming cost V 0 bases and J 4 bases, with 13 bases left between them. This CDR3 region has 15 residues. The assay was immunoSEQ multiplex PCR, and TCRdb's table has in-frame clones only and misses some. The sample lists about 180,000 clones, around 88% seen once, with roughly 0.5% in the top ten. The sequence came from an adult in good health. Sample: peripheral blood, taken on day 0 of AZD1222 vaccination. This chain links TRBV5-1 with TRBJ1-2; perhaps TRBD1 as D (5 bases). CDR3 nucleotide sequence: TGCGCCAGCAGCTTGGAACCAGGGATTCCCTATGGCTACACCTTC. Its translation is CASSLEPGIPYGYTF.